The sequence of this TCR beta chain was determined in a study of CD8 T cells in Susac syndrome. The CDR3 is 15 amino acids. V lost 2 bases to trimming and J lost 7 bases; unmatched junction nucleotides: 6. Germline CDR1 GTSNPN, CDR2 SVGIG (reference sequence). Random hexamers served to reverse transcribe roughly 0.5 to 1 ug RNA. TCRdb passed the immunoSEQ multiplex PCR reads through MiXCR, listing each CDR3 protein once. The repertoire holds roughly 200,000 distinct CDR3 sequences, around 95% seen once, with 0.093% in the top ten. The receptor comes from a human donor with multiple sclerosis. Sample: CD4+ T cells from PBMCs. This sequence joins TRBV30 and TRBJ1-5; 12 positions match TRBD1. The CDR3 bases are TGTGCCTGGAGTCCCGGGACAGGGGGCTGGCAGCCCCAGCATTTT. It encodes CAWSPGTGGWQPQHF. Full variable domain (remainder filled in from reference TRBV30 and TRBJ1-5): SQTIHQWPATLVQPVGSPLSLECTVEGTSNPNLYWYRQAAGRGLQLLFYSVGIGQISSEVPQNLSASRPQDRQFILSSKKLLLSDSGFYLCAWSPGTGGWQPQHFGDGTRLSIL.